A selection of T cell receptor beta chains follows, all from one sample in a study of OX40 agonist ivuxolimab in advanced cancers. The table came from immunoSEQ multiplex PCR; TCRdb's copy has only in-frame clones and leaves some out. The sample yields nearly 60,000 clones, approximately 88% seen once. The sample consisted of CD4+ or CD8+ T cells sorted from blood, taken in a trial of the OX40 agonist ivuxolimab. Source of these receptors: an adult with an advanced solid tumor such as melanoma, head and neck, liver or kidney cancer. Both conserved end residues are part of each CDR3. D genes are given only for firm matches. The size of a clone is reported for some rows only, either as once, few or many, or as a class for expanded clones.

TRBJ2-3	.	.	TRBV11-3	TGTGCCAGCAGCTTAGGATCTTCCGCAGATACGCAGTATTTT	CASSLGSSADTQYF
TRBJ1-6	TRBD1	.	TRBV7-9	TGTGCCAGCAGCTTGACAGGGAATTCACCCCTCCACTTT	CASSLTGNSPLHF
TRBJ2-1	.	once	TRBV5-6	TGTGCCAGCAGCTCGGTGGGCCGGACCTACAATGAGCAGTTCTTC	CASSSVGRTYNEQFF
TRBJ2-7	.	.	TRBV11-2	TGTGCCAGCAGCTACCAGCCGGGAGCGCAGTACTTC	CASSYQPGAQYF
TRBJ1-5	TRBD1	.	TRBV7-8	TGTGCCAGCAGCTTACGGACAGGGCTCCGTAATCAGCCCCAGCATTTT	CASSLRTGLRNQPQHF
TRBJ2-7	.	.	TRBV27	TGTGCCAGCAGTTTAGCGGGCAGCTCCTACGAGCAGTACTTC	CASSLAGSSYEQYF
TRBJ2-1	.	.	TRBV6-1	TGTGCCAGCAGTGTAGTTGCTAGCGCCTACAATGAGCAGTTCTTC	CASSVVASAYNEQFF
TRBJ2-2	TRBD2	.	TRBV5-1	TGCGCCAGCAGCTTGGCACCAGGCGGGGGGAACACCGGGGAGCTGTTTTTT	CASSLAPGGGNTGELFF
TRBJ2-7	TRBD2	.	TRBV7-3	TGTGCCAGCAGCCTCCCCGTGACTAGCGGGAGTGACTACGAGCAGTACTTC	CASSLPVTSGSDYEQYF
TRBJ2-1	TRBD2	.	TRBV9	TGTGCCAGCAGCGTATTATCGGCGGGAGCCTACAATGAGCAGTTCTTC	CASSVLSAGAYNEQFF
TRBJ2-4	.	.	TRBV10-3	TGTGCCATCAGTGAGTCGGACGGTAAAAACATTCAGTACTTC	CAISESDGKNIQYF
TRBJ1-2	TRBD1	.	TRBV28	TGTGCCAGCAGTTCCGACAGGGTTATCGATGGCTACACCTTC	CASSSDRVIDGYTF
TRBJ2-1	.	.	TRBV7-8	TGTGCCAGCAGCTTAGCGCCCGGGGATTCGGAGCAGTTCTTC	CASSLAPGDSEQFF
TRBJ1-1	.	.	TRBV5-1	TGCGCCAGCAGCGAGGGGCCGGCCACTGAAGCTTTCTTT	CASSEGPATEAFF
TRBJ2-1	TRBD2	.	TRBV19	TGTGCCAGTAGTATAGATGCCACGGGAGGGCCAACCTACAATGAGCAGTTCTTC	CASSIDATGGPTYNEQFF
TRBJ1-3	.	.	TRBV5-1	TGCGCCAGCAGCTTGGATACTGGAAACACCATATATTTT	CASSLDTGNTIYF
TRBJ1-2	.	.	TRBV2	TGTGCCAGCAGTAACGACAGGACTAACTATGGCTACACCTTC	CASSNDRTNYGYTF
TRBJ2-1	TRBD1	.	TRBV30	TGTGCCTGGAGTGTACAGGGGGTAGAGCAGTTCTTC	CAWSVQGVEQFF
TRBJ2-7	.	once	TRBV7-2	TGTGCCAGCAGCTTAAGACAGCGCTACGAGCAGTACTTC	CASSLRQRYEQYF
TRBJ1-1	.	.	TRBV2	TGTGCCAGCAGTGATAACTACGGCACTGAAGCTTTCTTT	CASSDNYGTEAFF
TRBJ1-1	.	.	TRBV6-1	TGTGCCAGCAGCGCCATGACAGGGAACACTGAAGCTTTCTTT	CASSAMTGNTEAFF
TRBJ2-1	.	.	TRBV27	TGTGCCAGCAGATGGGGGGCATCTGAGCAGTTCTTC	CASRWGASEQFF
TRBJ2-5	.	.	TRBV5-1	TGCGCCAGCAGCTTGGGTTCCTATGAGAAAGAGACCCAGTACTTC	CASSLGSYEKETQYF
TRBJ2-7	.	.	TRBV27	TGTGCCAGCAAAAGAGGGGACGCCTGGGAGCAGTACTTC	CASKRGDAWEQYF
TRBJ2-5	TRBD1	.	TRBV5-4	TGTGCCAGCAGCCCCAGGACAGGGGGCCAAGAGACCCAGTACTTC	CASSPRTGGQETQYF
TRBJ1-5	TRBD1	once	TRBV6-5	TGTGCCAGCAGTCCGGGACAGGGAAACAATCAGCCCCAGCATTTT	CASSPGQGNNQPQHF
TRBJ2-7	.	.	TRBV6-5	TGTGCCAGCAGGTATGTCAGGGAGGCGAACGAGCAGTACTTC	CASRYVREANEQYF
TRBJ2-3	.	.	TRBV5-8	TGTGCCAGCAGCTTAAGCAGGGCTAGCACAGATACGCAGTATTTT	CASSLSRASTDTQYF
TRBJ2-3	.	.	TRBV7-9	TGTGCCAGCACCCTCGGGGTCACAGATACGCAGTATTTT	CASTLGVTDTQYF
TRBJ2-1	TRBD1	medium-sized	TRBV28	TGTGCCAGCAGCACTCCGGGACAGGGGTACAATGAGCAGTTCTTC	CASSTPGQGYNEQFF
TRBJ1-5	TRBD1	.	TRBV6-5	TGTGCCAGCAGTCCTGGGACAGGGGGTCAGCCCCAGCATTTT	CASSPGTGGQPQHF
TRBJ1-2	.	.	TRBV6-5	TGTGCCAGCAGTTACGTCGGGGGCGACTATGGCTACACCTTC	CASSYVGGDYGYTF
TRBJ2-2	.	.	TRBV30	TGTGCCTGGAGTGTTGCGGGGGCGGGCACCGGGGAGCTGTTTTTT	CAWSVAGAGTGELFF
TRBJ2-2	TRBD2	.	TRBV2	TGTGCCAGCCGACTAGCGGGAGGTTTCACCGGGGAGCTGTTTTTT	CASRLAGGFTGELFF
TRBJ2-5	.	.	TRBV29-1	TGCAGCGTCCAGGTTGACCAAGAGACCCAGTACTTC	CSVQVDQETQYF
TRBJ1-5	.	.	TRBV28	TGTGCCAGCAGACAGGGTGTAGAGTCCAATCAGCCCCAGCATTTT	CASRQGVESNQPQHF
TRBJ2-1	.	.	TRBV6-5	TGTGCCATCACTGACAGCCGAAGCTATAATGAGCAGTTCTTC	CAITDSRSYNEQFF
TRBJ1-1	TRBD1	.	TRBV6-6	TGTGCCAGCAGTCCTACAGGGGGGGAGAACACTGAAGCTTTCTTT	CASSPTGGENTEAFF
TRBJ2-2	TRBD1	.	TRBV11-3	TGTGCCAGCAGCACCGACCGGACAGGGAACACCGGGGAGCTGTTTTTT	CASSTDRTGNTGELFF
TRBJ1-6	.	.	TRBV27	TGTGCCAGCAGTGGGGACATTGGGAATTCACCCCTCCACTTT	CASSGDIGNSPLHF
TRBJ2-3	.	.	TRBV25-1	TGTGCCAGCAGTGAATATGGAGCGGCCGCCCATACGCAGTATTTT	CASSEYGAAAHTQYF
TRBJ1-4	.	.	TRBV28	TGTGCCAGCAGTCCAATATATGCCCCCAGGACAGATAATGAAAAACTGTTTTTT	CASSPIYAPRTDNEKLFF
TRBJ2-2	TRBD1	.	TRBV6-5	TGTGCCAGCAGACTTGGGACAGAAGGCACCGGGGAGCTGTTTTTT	CASRLGTEGTGELFF
TRBJ1-6	.	.	TRBV2	TGTGCCAGCCAGGGACGGGAACGATCACCCCTCCACTTT	CASQGRERSPLHF
TRBJ2-3	TRBD2	.	TRBV19	TGTGCCAGTGGGGCGGGAGGGCCCCTGGATACGCAGTATTTT	CASGAGGPLDTQYF
TRBJ2-2	.	.	TRBV6-6	TGTGCCAGCAGCCCCTCTTTGGAGGGGGAGCTGTTTTTT	CASSPSLEGELFF
TRBJ2-7	.	.	TRBV21-1	TGTGCCAGCATCTTCAGCTCCTACGAGCAGTACTTC	CASIFSSYEQYF
TRBJ2-3	.	.	TRBV5-1	TGCGCCAGCAGCTTGCTGCTCGCAGATACGCAGTATTTT	CASSLLLADTQYF
TRBJ2-1	.	.	TRBV5-4	TGTGCCAGCAGCTTGGGTCTAGACAACAATGAGCAGTTCTTC	CASSLGLDNNEQFF
TRBJ2-7	TRBD2	once	TRBV4-3	TGCGCCAGCAGCCAAGGGTTTCCTAGCGGGTCCTACGAGCAGTACTTC	CASSQGFPSGSYEQYF
TRBJ2-1	TRBD1	.	TRBV11-2	TGTGCCAGCAGCCCCGGACAGGGTGTCTCCAATGAGCAGTTCTTC	CASSPGQGVSNEQFF
TRBJ2-7	.	.	TRBV7-6	TGTGCCAGCAGCTCCACGCCGGGACACGCCTACGAGCAGTACTTC	CASSSTPGHAYEQYF
TRBJ2-3	TRBD1	.	TRBV6-5	TGTGCCAGCAGTTGGTTGGACAGGGTCACAGATACGCAGTATTTT	CASSWLDRVTDTQYF
TRBJ2-2	TRBD2	.	TRBV11-1	TGTGCCAGCAGCTTGGGGCTAGCGGGAGTCACCGGGGAGCTGTTTTTT	CASSLGLAGVTGELFF
TRBJ2-5	.	once	TRBV5-1	TGCGCCAGCAGCTTGGGGAGGACGGAAGAGACCCAGTACTTC	CASSLGRTEETQYF